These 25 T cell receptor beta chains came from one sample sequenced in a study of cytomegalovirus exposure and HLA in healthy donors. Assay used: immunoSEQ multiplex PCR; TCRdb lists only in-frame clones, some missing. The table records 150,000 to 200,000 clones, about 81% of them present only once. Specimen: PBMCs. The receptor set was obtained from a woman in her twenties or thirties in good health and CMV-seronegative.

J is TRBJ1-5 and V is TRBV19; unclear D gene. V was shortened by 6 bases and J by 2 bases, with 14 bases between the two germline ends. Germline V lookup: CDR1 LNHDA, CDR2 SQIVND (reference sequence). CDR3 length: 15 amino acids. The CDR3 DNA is TGTGCCAGTAGCCCGACCGCGGTGGGCAATCAGCCCCAGCATTTT. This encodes CASSPTAVGNQPQHF. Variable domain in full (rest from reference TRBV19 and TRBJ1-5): DGGITQSPKYLFRKEGQNVTLSCEQNLNHDAMYWYRQDPGQGLRLIYYSQIVNDFQKGDIAEGYSVSREKKESFPLTVTSAQKNPTAFYLCASSPTAVGNQPQHFGDGTRLSIL.

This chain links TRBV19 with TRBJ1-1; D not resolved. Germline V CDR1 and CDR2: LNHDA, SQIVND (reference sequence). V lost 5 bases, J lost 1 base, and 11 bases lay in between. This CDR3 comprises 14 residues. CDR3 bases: TGTGCCAGTAGTGACCTACAGCCGAACACTGAAGCTTTCTTT. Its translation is CASSDLQPNTEAFF.

CDR3 in amino acids: CASSELTGGLGELFF. As DNA, the CDR3 is TGTGCCAGCAGTGAATTGACAGGTGGCTTGGGGGAGCTGTTTTTT. The genes are TRBV2 and TRBJ2-2, with D maybe TRBD1 (6 bases). Trimming stripped 2 bases from V and 8 bases from J, with 15 bases between. Germline CDR1 is SNHLY and CDR2 is FYNNEI. This CDR3 is built from 15 residues.

This CDR3 is CASSPVRQNLDNEQFF. In DNA form, the CDR3 reads TGTGCCAGCTCACCAGTCCGACAGAATTTAGACAATGAGCAGTTCTTC. The rearrangement uses TRBV18 and TRBJ2-1; TRBD1 might be the D (5 bases). This CDR3 has 16 amino acids. Germline V gene data show CDR1 as KGHSH and CDR2 as LQKENI. Trimming stripped 2 bases from V and 5 bases from J, with 16 bases between.

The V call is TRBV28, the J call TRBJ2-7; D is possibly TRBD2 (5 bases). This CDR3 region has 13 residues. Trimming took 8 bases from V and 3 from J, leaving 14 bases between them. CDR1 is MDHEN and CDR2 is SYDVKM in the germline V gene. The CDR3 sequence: CASWTPEFYEQYF. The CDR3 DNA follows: TGTGCCAGCTGGACTCCGGAATTCTACGAGCAGTACTTC.

Here the CDR3 reads CASSQDGLAGGRETQYF. DNA of the CDR3: TGCGCCAGCAGCCAAGACGGACTAGCGGGGGGGCGTGAGACCCAGTACTTC. The chain employs TRBV4-1 and TRBJ2-5, with 15 bases fitting TRBD2. Trimming removed 0 bases from V and 5 bases from J; junction bases left unmatched: 4. The CDR3 length is 17 residues. CDR1 MGHRA and CDR2 YSYEKL come from the germline V gene.

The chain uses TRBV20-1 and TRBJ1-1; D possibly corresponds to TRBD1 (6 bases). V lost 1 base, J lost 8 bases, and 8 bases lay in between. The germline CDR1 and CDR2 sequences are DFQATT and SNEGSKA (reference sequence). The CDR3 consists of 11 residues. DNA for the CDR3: TGCAGTGCTAGAGTGGACAGAGAAGCTTTCTTT. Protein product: CSARVDREAFF.

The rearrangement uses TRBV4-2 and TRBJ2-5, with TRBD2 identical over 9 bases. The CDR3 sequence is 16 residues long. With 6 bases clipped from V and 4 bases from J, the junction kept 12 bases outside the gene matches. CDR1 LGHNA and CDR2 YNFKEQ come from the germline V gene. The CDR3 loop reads CASSPGASGARETQYF. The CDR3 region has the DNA TGTGCCAGCAGTCCCGGGGCTAGCGGGGCTCGAGAGACCCAGTACTTC.

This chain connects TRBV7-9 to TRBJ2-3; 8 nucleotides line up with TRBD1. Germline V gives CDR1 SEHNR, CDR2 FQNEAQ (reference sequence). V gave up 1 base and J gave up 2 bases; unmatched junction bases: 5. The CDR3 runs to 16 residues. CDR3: CASSLVGTGLTDTQYF. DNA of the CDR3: TGTGCCAGCAGCTTAGTAGGGACAGGCCTCACAGATACGCAGTATTTT.

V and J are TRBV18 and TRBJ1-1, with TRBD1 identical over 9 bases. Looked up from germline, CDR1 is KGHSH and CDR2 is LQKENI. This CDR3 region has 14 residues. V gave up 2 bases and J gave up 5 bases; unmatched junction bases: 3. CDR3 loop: CASSPGTGFTEAFF. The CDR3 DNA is TGTGCCAGCTCACCAGGGACAGGGTTTACTGAAGCTTTCTTT.

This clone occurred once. The CDR3 loop reads CASSPLAVQETQYF. Written as DNA, the CDR3 is TGTGCCAGTAGTCCACTAGCAGTTCAAGAGACCCAGTACTTC. The gene calls are TRBV19 and TRBJ2-5, with D possibly matching TRBD2 (6 bases). Per the germline V gene, CDR1 is LNHDA and CDR2 is SQIVND (reference sequence). The CDR3 runs to 14 residues. The germline V and J ends were trimmed by 5 bases and 2 bases, with 12 bases remaining between them.

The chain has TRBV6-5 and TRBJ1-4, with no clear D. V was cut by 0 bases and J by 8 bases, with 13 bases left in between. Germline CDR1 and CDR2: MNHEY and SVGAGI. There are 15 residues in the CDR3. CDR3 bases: TGTGCCAGCAGTTACTCCCCCGCAGGTGGCGAAAAACTGTTTTTT. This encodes CASSYSPAGGEKLFF.

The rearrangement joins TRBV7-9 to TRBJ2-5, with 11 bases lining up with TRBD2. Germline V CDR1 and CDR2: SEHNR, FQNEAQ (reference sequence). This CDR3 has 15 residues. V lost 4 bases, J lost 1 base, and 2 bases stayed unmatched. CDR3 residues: CASSSGLAVQETQYF. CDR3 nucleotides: TGTGCCAGCAGCTCGGGACTAGCGGTCCAAGAGACCCAGTACTTC.

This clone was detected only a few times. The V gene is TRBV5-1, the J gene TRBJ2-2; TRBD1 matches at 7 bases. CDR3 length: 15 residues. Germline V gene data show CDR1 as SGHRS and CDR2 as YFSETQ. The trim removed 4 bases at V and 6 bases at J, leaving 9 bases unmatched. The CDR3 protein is CASSDRDSMAGELFF. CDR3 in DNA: TGCGCCAGCAGCGACCGGGACAGTATGGCCGGGGAGCTGTTTTTT.

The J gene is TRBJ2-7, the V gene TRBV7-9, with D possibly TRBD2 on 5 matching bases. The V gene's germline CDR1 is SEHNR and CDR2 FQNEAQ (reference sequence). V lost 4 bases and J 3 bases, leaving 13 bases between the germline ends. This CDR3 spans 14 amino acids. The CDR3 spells CASSSSLGRYEQYF. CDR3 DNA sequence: TGTGCCAGCAGCTCATCACTAGGACGCTACGAGCAGTACTTC. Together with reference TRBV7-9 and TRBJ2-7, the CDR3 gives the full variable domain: DTGVSQNPRHKITKRGQNVTFRCDPISEHNRLYWYRQTLGQGPEFLTYFQNEAQLEKSRLLSDRFSAERPKGSFSTLEIQRTEQGDSAMYLCASSSSLGRYEQYFGPGTRLTVT.

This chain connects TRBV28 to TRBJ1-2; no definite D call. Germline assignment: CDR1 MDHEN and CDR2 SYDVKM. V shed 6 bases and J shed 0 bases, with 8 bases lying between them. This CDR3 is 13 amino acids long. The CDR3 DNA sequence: TGTGCCAGCAGCCCGGGGACTAACTATGGCTACACCTTC. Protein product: CASSPGTNYGYTF.

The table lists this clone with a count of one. The CDR3 coding sequence is TGCGCCAGCAGGTACGAGACTTTAAGCACAGATACGCAGTATTTT. Translated, it gives CASRYETLSTDTQYF. The V gene is TRBV5-1, the J gene TRBJ2-3; D is undetermined. V was trimmed by 5 bases and J by 0 bases, leaving 13 bases between them. Germline V gives CDR1 SGHRS, CDR2 YFSETQ. This CDR3 has 15 residues.

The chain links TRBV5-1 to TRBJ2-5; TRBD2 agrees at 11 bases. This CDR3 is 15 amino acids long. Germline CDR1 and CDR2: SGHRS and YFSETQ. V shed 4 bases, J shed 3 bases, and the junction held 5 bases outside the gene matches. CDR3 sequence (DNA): TGCGCCAGCAGCCCGCTACTAGCGGGAGAAGAGACCCAGTACTTC. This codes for CASSPLLAGEETQYF.

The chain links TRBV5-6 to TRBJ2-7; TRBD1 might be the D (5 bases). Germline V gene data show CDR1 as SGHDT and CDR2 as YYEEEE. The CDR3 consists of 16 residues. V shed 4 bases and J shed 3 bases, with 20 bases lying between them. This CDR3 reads CASSPTPDITDYEQYF. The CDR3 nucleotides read TGTGCCAGCAGCCCCACCCCGGACATAACCGACTACGAGCAGTACTTC.

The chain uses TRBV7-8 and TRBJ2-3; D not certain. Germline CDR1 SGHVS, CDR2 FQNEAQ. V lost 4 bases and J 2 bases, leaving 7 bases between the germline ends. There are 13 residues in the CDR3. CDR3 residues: CASSSGPTDTQYF. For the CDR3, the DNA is TGTGCCAGCAGCTCCGGTCCCACAGATACGCAGTATTTT.

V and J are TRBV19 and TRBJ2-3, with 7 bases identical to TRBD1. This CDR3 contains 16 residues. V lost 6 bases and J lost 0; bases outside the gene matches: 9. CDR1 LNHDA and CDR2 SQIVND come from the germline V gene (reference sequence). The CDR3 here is CASRNRGQVSTDTQYF. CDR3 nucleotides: TGTGCCAGTAGGAACAGGGGCCAGGTCAGCACAGATACGCAGTATTTT.

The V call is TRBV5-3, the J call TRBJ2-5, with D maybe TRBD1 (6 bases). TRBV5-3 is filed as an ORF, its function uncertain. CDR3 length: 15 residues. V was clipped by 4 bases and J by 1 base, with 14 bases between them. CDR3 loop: CARSIKMDSQETQYF. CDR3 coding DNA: TGTGCCAGAAGCATCAAAATGGACAGCCAAGAGACCCAGTACTTC.

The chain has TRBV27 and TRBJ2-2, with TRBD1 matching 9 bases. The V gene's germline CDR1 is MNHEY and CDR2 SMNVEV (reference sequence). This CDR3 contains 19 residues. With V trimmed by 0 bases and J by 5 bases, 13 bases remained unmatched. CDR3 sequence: CASSLSTRGTGRRTGELFF. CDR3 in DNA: TGTGCCAGCAGTTTATCGACTAGAGGGACAGGGAGAAGAACCGGGGAGCTGTTTTTT.

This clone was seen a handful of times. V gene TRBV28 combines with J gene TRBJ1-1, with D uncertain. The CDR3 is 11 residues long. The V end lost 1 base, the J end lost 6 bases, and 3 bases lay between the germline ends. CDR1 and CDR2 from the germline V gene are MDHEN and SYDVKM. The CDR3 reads CASSLLAEAFF. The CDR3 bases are TGTGCCAGCAGTTTATTAGCTGAAGCTTTCTTT.

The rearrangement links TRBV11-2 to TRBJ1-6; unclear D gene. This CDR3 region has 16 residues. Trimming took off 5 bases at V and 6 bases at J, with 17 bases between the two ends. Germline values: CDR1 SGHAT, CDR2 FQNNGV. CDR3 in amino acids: CASSPGAYGRNSPLHF. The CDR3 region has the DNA TGTGCCAGCAGCCCTGGAGCATACGGCCGTAATTCACCCCTCCACTTT.